This T cell receptor (beta chain) is from a study of patients and donors after allogeneic stem cell transplantation. The germline V gene has CDR1 SGHKS and CDR2 YYEKEE (reference sequence). J lost 0 bases, V lost 3 bases, and 9 bases had no gene match. The CDR3 has 17 residues. The sample holds a few counts of this clonotype. TCRdb re-called the RT-PCR reads with MiXCR, one entry per CDR3 protein. Of over 150,000 distinct CDR3 sequences detected, 35% to 50% appear once; the ten largest clones hold around 35%. Material for sequencing was blood, either unsorted or a sorted T cell fraction (not recorded which). This TCR was sampled from a human donor who was either an allogeneic HSCT recipient or a stem cell or donor lymphocyte infusion donor (not recorded which). It is not recorded whose cells these are; they may come from a transplant donor. The chain links TRBV5-5 to TRBJ1-5, with 7 nucleotides matching TRBD1. CDR3 region: CASSSAAGTDSNQPQHF. CDR3 bases: TGTGCCAGCAGCTCCGCCGCCGGGACAGATAGCAATCAGCCCCAGCATTTT.